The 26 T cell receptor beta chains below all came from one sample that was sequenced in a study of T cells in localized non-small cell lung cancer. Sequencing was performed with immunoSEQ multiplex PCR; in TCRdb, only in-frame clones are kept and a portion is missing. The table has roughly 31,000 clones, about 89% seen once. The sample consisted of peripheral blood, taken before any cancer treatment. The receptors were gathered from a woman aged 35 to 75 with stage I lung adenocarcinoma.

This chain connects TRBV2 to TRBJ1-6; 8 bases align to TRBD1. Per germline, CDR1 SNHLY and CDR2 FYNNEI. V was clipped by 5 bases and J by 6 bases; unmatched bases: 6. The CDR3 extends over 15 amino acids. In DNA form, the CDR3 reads TGTGCCAGCAGTTTCGGACAGGGTGGTAATTCACCCCTCCACTTT. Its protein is CASSFGQGGNSPLHF.

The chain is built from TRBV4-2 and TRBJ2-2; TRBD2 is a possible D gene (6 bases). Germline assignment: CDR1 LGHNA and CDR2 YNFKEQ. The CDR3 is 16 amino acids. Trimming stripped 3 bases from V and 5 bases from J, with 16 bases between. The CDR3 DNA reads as TGTGCCAGCAGCCAGGGGACGAGCCGGGGGACCGGGGAGCTGTTTTTT. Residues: CASSQGTSRGTGELFF.

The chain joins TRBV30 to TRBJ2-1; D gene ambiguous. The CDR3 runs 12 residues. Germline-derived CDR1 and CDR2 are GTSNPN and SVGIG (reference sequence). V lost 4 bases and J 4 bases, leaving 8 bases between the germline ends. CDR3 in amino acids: CAWNQLYNEQFF. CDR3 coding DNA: TGTGCCTGGAATCAGCTTTACAATGAGCAGTTCTTC.

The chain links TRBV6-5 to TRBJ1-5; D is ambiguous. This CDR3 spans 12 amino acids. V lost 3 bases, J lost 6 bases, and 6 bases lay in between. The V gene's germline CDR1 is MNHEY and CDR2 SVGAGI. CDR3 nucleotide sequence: TGTGCCAGCAGTTATCTGGGTCAGCCCCAGCATTTT. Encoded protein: CASSYLGQPQHF.

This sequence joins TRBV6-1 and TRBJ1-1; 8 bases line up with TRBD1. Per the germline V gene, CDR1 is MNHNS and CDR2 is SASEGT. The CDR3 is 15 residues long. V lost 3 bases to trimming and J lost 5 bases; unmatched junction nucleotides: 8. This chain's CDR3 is CASSDFGQGRTEAFF. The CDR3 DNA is TGTGCCAGCAGTGACTTTGGACAGGGTAGGACTGAAGCTTTCTTT.

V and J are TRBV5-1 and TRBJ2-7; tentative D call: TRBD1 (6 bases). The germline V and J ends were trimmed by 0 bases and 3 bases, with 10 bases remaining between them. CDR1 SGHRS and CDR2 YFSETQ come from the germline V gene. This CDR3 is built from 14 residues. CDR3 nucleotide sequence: TGCGCCAGCAGCTTGGGGACAGCTAACTACGAGCAGTACTTC. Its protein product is CASSLGTANYEQYF.

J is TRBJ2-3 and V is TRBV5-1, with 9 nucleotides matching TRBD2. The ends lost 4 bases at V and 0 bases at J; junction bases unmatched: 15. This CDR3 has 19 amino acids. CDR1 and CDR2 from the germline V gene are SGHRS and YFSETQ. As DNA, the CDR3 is TGCGCCAGCAGCGTGGCGGGCGGGGGGGCGGGAAGGAGCACAGATACGCAGTATTTT. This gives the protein CASSVAGGGAGRSTDTQYF.

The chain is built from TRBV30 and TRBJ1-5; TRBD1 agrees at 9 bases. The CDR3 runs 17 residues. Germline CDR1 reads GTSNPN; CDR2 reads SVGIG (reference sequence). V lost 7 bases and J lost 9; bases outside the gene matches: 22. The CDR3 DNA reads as TGTGCCTATCAGAGTCGGTACTGGGACAGGGAGTTAACGCCCCAGCATTTT. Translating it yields CAYQSRYWDRELTPQHF.

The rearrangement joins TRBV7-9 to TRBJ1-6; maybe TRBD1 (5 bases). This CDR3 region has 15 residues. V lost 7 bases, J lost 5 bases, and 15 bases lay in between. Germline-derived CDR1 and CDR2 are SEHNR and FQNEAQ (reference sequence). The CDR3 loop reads CASTITGSDNSPLHF. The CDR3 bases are TGTGCCAGCACCATTACAGGTAGCGATAATTCACCCCTCCACTTT.

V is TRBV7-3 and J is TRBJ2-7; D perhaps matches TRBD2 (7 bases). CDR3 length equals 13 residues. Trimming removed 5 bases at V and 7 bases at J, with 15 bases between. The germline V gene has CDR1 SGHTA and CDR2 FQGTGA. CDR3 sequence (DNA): TGTGCCAGCAGCCTCGCGGGGGCGGGGGAGCAGTACTTC. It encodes CASSLAGAGEQYF.

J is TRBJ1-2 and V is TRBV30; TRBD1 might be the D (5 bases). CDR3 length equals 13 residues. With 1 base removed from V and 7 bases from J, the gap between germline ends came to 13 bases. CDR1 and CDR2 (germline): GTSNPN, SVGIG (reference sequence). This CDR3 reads CAWSAQGVGGYTF. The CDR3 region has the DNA TGTGCCTGGAGTGCCCAGGGTGTAGGTGGCTACACCTTC.

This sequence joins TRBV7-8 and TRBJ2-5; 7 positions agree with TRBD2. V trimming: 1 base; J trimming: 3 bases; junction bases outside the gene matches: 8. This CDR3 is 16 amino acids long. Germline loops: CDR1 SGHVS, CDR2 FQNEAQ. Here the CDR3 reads CASSLGWAGAKETQYF. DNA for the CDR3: TGTGCCAGCAGCTTAGGTTGGGCGGGAGCGAAAGAGACCCAGTACTTC.

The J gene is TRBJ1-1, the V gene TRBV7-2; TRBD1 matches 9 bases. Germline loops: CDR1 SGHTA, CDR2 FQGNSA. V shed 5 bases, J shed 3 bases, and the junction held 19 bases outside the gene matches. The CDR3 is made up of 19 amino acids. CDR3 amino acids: CASSRGKRGTGFKDTEAFF. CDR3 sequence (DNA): TGTGCCAGCAGCAGAGGGAAACGAGGGACAGGGTTTAAGGACACTGAAGCTTTCTTT. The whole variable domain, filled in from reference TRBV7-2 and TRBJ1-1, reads GAGVSQSPSNKVTEKGKDVELRCDPISGHTALYWYRQSLGQGLEFLIYFQGNSAPDKSGLPSDRFSAERTGGSVSTLTIQRTQQEDSAVYLCASSRGKRGTGFKDTEAFFGQGTRLTVV.

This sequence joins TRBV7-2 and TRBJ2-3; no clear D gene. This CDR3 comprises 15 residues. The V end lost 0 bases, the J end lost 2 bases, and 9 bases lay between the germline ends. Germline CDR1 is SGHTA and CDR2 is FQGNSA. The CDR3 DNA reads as TGTGCCAGCAGCTTAGCCCCTGGAATCACAGATACGCAGTATTTT. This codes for CASSLAPGITDTQYF.

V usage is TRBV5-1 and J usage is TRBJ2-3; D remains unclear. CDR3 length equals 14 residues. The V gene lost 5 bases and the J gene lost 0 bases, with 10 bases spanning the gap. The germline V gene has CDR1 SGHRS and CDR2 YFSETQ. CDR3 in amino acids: CASRAVTSTDTQYF. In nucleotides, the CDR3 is TGCGCCAGCAGGGCAGTAACTAGCACAGATACGCAGTATTTT.

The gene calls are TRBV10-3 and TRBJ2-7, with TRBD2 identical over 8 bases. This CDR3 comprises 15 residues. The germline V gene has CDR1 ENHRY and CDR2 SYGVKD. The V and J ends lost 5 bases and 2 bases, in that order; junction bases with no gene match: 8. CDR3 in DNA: TGTGCCATCAGTCCCGAGGCGGGAGGTGCCTACGAGCAGTACTTC. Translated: CAISPEAGGAYEQYF.

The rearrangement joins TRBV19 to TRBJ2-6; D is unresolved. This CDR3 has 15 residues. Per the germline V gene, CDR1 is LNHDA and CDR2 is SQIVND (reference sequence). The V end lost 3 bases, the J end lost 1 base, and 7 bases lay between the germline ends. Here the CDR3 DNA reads TGTGCCAGTAGTATTTCGTCTTCTGGGGCCAACGTCCTGACTTTC. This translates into CASSISSSGANVLTF. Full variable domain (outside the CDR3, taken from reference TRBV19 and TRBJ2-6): DGGITQSPKYLFRKEGQNVTLSCEQNLNHDAMYWYRQDPGQGLRLIYYSQIVNDFQKGDIAEGYSVSREKKESFPLTVTSAQKNPTAFYLCASSISSSGANVLTFGAGSRLTVL.

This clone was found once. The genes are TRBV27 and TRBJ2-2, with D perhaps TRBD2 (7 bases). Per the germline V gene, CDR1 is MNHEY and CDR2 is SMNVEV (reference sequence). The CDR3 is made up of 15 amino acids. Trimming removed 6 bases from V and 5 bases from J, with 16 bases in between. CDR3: CASRRGRGATGELFF. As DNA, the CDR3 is TGTGCCAGCAGGCGGGGGCGCGGGGCGACCGGGGAGCTGTTTTTT.

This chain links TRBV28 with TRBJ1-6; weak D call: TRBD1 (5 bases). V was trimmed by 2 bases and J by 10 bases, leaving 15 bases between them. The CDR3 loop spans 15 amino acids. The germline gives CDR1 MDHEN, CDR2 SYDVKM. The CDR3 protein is CASSLRGRDGSPLHF. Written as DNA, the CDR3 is TGTGCCAGCAGTTTACGTGGCAGGGACGGCTCACCCCTCCACTTT.

The CDR3 protein is CASSLTGPYGYTF. The CDR3 coding sequence is TGTGCCAGCAGCCTTACAGGTCCCTATGGCTACACCTTC. V usage is TRBV5-8 and J usage is TRBJ1-2; possible D gene TRBD1, 5 bases. V gave up 4 bases and J gave up 4 bases, with 11 bases separating them. The CDR3 runs 13 residues. Germline CDR1 is SGHTS and CDR2 is YDEGEE. Filled out from reference TRBV5-8 and TRBJ1-2, the complete variable domain reads EAGVTQSPTHLIKTRGQQATLRCSPISGHTSVYWYQQALGLGLQFLLWYDEGEERNRGNFPPRFSGRQFPNYSSELNVNALELEDSALYLCASSLTGPYGYTFGSGTRLTVV.

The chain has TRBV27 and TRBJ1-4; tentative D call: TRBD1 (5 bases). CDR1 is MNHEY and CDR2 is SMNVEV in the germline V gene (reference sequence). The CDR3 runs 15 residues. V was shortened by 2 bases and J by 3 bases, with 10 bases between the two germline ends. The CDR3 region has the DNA TGTGCCAGCAGTTTACTCGGGACGGCTAATGAAAAACTGTTTTTT. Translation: CASSLLGTANEKLFF.

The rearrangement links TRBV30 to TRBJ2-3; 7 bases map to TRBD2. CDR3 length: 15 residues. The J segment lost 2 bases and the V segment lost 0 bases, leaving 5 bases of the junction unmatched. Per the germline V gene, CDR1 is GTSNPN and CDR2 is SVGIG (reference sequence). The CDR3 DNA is TGTGCCTGGAGTGTTTGGGAGGGTTTCACAGATACGCAGTATTTT. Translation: CAWSVWEGFTDTQYF.

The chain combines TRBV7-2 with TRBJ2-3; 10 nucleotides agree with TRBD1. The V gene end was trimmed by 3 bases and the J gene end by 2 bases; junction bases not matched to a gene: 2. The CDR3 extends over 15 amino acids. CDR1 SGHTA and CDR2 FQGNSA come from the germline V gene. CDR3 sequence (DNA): TGTGCCAGCAGCTTGGGACAGGGGTACACAGATACGCAGTATTTT. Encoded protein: CASSLGQGYTDTQYF.

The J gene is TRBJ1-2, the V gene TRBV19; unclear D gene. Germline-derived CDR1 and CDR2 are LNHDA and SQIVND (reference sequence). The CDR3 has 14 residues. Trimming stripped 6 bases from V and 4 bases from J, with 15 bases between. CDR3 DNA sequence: TGTGCCAGTAGACGGACGGGTGCTGGCTATGGCTACACCTTC. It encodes CASRRTGAGYGYTF. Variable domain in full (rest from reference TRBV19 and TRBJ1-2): DGGITQSPKYLFRKEGQNVTLSCEQNLNHDAMYWYRQDPGQGLRLIYYSQIVNDFQKGDIAEGYSVSREKKESFPLTVTSAQKNPTAFYLCASRRTGAGYGYTFGSGTRLTVV.

Written as DNA, the CDR3 is TGTGCCAGCAGCGGGAGACTAGCGGGTACCTTCTACGAGCAGTACTTC. Translated: CASSGRLAGTFYEQYF. The chain recombines TRBV2 with TRBJ2-7; 10 nucleotides align to TRBD2. CDR3 length equals 16 residues. Germline V gives CDR1 SNHLY, CDR2 FYNNEI. Trimming at V came to 6 bases and at J to 3 bases, leaving 11 bases not matched to a gene.

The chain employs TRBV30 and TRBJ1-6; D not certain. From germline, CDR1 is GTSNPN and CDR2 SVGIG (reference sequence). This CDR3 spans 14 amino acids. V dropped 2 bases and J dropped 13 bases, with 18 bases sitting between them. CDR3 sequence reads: CAWSKGLRKSPLHF. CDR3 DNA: TGTGCCTGGAGTAAAGGGCTGCGGAAGTCGCCCCTCCACTTT.